Below, one T cell receptor beta chain is given with its context. This specimen comes from a study of blood T cell repertoires in COVID-19. Turning to the study itself: Some COVID-19 samples were acute and others convalescent; all came from the United States, Italy and Spain. PBMCs, B-cell-depleted T cells, or T cells provided the cDNA or gDNA that made up the material.

The CDR3 is made up of 16 amino acids. Trimming stripped 5 bases from V and 2 bases from J, with 16 bases between. The V gene's germline CDR1 is MNHNS and CDR2 SASEGT. The authors' processing: Reference gene primers were amplified, and this amplification served to estimate nucleated cell counts. Generated by immunoSEQ multiplex PCR, the TCRdb table keeps only in-frame clones and is missing some. V, J and clone size are those of that table, while D and trimming were read from the DNA. The table lists tens of thousands of clones, roughly 80% of them singletons. The V gene is TRBV6-1, the J gene TRBJ1-5, with unresolved D. Sequencing was performed on peripheral blood. This clonotype was sampled from a woman between 55 and 75 years old with acute or convalescent COVID-19. In DNA form, the CDR3 reads TGTGCCAGCAGTCAAGACCGATCTCGCGGCAATCAGCCCCAGCATTTT. Translated: CASSQDRSRGNQPQHF.